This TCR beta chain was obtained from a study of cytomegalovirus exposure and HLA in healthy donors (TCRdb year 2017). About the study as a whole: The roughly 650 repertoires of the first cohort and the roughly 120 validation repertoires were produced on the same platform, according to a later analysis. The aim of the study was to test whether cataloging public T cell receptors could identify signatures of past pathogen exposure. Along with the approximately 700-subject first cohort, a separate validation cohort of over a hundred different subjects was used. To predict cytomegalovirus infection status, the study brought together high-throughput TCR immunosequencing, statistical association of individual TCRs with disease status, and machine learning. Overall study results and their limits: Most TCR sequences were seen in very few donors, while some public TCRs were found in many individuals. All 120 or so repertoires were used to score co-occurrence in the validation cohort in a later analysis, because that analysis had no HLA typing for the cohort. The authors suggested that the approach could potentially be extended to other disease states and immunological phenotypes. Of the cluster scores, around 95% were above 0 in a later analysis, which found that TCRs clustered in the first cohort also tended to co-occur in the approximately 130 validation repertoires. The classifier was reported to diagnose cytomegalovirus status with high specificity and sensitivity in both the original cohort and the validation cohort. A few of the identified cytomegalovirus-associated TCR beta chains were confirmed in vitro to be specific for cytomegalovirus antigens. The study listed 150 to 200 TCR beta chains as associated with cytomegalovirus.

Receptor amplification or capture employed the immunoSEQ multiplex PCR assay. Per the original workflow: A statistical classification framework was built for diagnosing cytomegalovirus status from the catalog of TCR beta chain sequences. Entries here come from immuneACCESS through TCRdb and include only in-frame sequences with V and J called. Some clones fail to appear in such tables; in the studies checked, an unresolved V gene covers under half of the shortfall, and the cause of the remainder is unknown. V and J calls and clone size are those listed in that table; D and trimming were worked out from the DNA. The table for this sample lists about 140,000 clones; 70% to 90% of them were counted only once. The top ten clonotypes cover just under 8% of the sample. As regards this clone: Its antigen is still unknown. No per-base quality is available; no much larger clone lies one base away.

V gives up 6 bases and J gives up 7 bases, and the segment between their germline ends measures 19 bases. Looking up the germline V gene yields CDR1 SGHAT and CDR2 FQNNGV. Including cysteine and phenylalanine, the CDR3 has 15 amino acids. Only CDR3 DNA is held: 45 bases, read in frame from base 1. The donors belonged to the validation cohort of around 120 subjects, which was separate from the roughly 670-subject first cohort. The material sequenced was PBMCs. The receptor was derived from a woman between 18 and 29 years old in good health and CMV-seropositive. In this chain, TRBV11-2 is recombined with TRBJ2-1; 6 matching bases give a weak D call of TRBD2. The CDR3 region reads CASRKPGLKINEQFF. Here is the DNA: TGTGCCAGCAGGAAACCGGGACTCAAGATTAATGAGCAGTTCTTC.